This T cell receptor beta chain appears in the sequencing data of a study of blood T cell repertoires in COVID-19 (dated by TCRdb to between 2020 and 2021). About the study as a whole: For ImmuneRACE Cohort 3, a participant was defined as recovered based on two consecutive negative NP/OP PCR tests, clearance by a healthcare professional, or resolution of symptoms. Collaborator samples came from the United States, Italy and Spain and covered acute and convalescent phases of COVID-19. The material from the prospective study consisted of cDNA or gDNA derived from T cells, B-cell-depleted T cells, or PBMCs. The dataset comprised deeply sampled blood TCRbeta repertoires from subjects exposed to, actively infected with, or recovered from COVID-19. The repertoires were made available in a free public database intended to serve as a resource for research on the immune response to SARS-CoV-2. Samples were obtained from the ongoing ImmuneRACE study (first 160 participants) and from 1,000 to 1,500 subjects provided by 6 global collaborators. A de-identified subject ID, COVID-19 status, age in years and sex were almost always included in the sample metadata. Where available, HLA class I and class II types were taken from metadata supplied by the sample provider and were not determined by assay-based typing.

TCRbeta CDR3 regions were amplified from genomic DNA by means of the immunoSEQ Assay, a bias-controlled multiplex PCR. Concerning the study's data processing: The number of nucleated cells in each sample was estimated from the amplification of reference gene primers within the assay. To quantify the absolute abundance of each unique TCRbeta CDR3 rearrangement, sequence reads were collapsed and filtered. For each sample, productive Simpson clonality was calculated as the square root of Simpson's diversity index across productive rearrangements. TCRdb stores this immuneACCESS table with in-frame sequences only. Part of the clones is absent; in the studies checked, under half of the shortfall reflects unresolved V genes, and no reason is known for the rest. V and J calls and clone size are as listed in that table; D and trimming were resolved from the DNA. Counted in this sample were roughly 210,000 clones; roughly 84% of them appeared once. The biggest ten clones account for 7% to 8.5% of the sample.

Broader findings and caveats from the paper: Clinical and demographic metadata were provided uncurated, with the amount varying by source and participant.

In the prospective study, participants were about 18 to 95 years old, resided in about two dozen geographic areas of the United States, and were enrolled through a virtual design. Cohort assignment in the prospective study relied on participant-reported clinical history from a screening survey and a study questionnaire. Mobile phlebotomists in the prospective study collected whole blood, serum and a nasopharyngeal or oropharyngeal swab from every participant. Prospective study participants could optionally give additional blood draws and questionnaires over an approximately 2-month period. Before DNA extraction, blood samples from the prospective study were shipped at room temperature or frozen. With respect to this clone: Its antigen remains unidentified. No much larger clone exists at a distance of one base, and base qualities are not known.

Material: PBMCs or T cells enriched from blood (not recorded which). The receptor was isolated from a man younger than 45 in a cohort exposed to, infected with or recovered from COVID-19 (not recorded which).

The nucleotides are TGCGCCAGCAGCTCCCAGGGGCCCTCCTACGAGCAGTACTTC. This encodes CASSSQGPSYEQYF. The rearranged segments are TRBV5-1 and TRBJ2-7; 6 matching bases give a weak D call of TRBD1. In the germline V gene, CDR1 corresponds to SGHRS and CDR2 to YFSETQ. Spanning cysteine to phenylalanine, the CDR3 consists of 14 amino acids. Of all the DNA, just the CDR3 is kept, 42 bases in frame from base 1. V is cut by 3 bases and J by 0 bases, and the space between the germline ends is 10 bases.